This T cell receptor beta chain was observed in a study of blood T cell repertoires in COVID-19 (TCRdb year 2020). Regarding the complete study: Collaborator samples came from the United States, Italy and Spain and covered acute and convalescent phases of COVID-19. The prospective study material was composed of cDNA or gDNA derived from T cells, B-cell-depleted T cells, or PBMCs. Deeply sampled blood TCRbeta repertoires from subjects exposed to, actively infected with, or recovered from COVID-19 were included in the dataset. The repertoires were released in a freely available public database intended as a resource for research on the immune response to SARS-CoV-2. The samples were drawn from two sources: the first 160 participants of the ongoing ImmuneRACE study, and 1,000 to 1,500 subjects contributed by 6 global collaborators. A de-identified subject ID, COVID-19 status, age in years and sex were almost always included in the sample metadata. Where HLA class I and class II types were available, the types were taken from metadata supplied by the sample provider, not from assay-based typing.

From the cysteine up to the phenylalanine, the CDR3 has a length of 12 residues. This entry keeps only the CDR3 DNA: 36 bases, framed from base 1. A remark on this clone: The antigen it recognizes is unknown. The sample holds no much larger clone one base away, and base qualities are not on file.

Study-wide findings and limitations: The quantity of clinical and demographic metadata differed by source and by participant and was supplied without curation.

The immunoSEQ Assay, a bias-controlled multiplex PCR, was used to amplify TCRbeta CDR3 regions from genomic DNA. Per the source publication's procedure: The number of nucleated cells in each sample was estimated by amplification of reference gene primers within the assay. Sequence reads were collapsed and filtered to measure the absolute abundance of every unique TCRbeta CDR3 rearrangement. For each sample, productive Simpson clonality was calculated by taking the square root of Simpson's diversity index across productive rearrangements. Sourced from immuneACCESS, this table was stored by TCRdb with only in-frame sequences that have V and J called. A share of the clones is absent; for the studies checked, an unresolved V gene accounts for under half, and the remainder has no known explanation. V, J and clone size derive from that table, while D and trimming were established from the DNA sequence. The sample includes about 130,000 clones, with 84% observed a single time. The ten largest clones take up 15% to 20% of the sample.

Whole blood was collected in K2EDTA tubes by collaborating institutions according to the institutions' own protocols. For TCRbeta analysis, collaborator samples were shipped as frozen whole blood, as isolated PBMCs, or as DNA extracted from either sample type. The sequence derives from an elderly woman with acute or convalescent COVID-19. The source material was peripheral blood. The chain uses TRBV1 and TRBJ1-2; TRBD1 was called by the table and not checked on the DNA. TRBV1 is assigned pseudogene status. The CDR3 here reads CTSSRTGLGYTF. The bases read TGCACCAGCTCACGGACAGGGCTTGGCTACACCTTC.